The rows below give T cell receptor beta chains drawn from one sample of a study of blood T cell repertoires in COVID-19. The data were produced by immunoSEQ multiplex PCR, yet TCRdb's version contains in-frame clones alone and is incomplete. The sample has about 270,000 clones, 80% to 90% seen once. The sequenced sample was peripheral blood. Receptor source: a woman aged 25 to 39 with COVID-19, enrolled during active disease. Both conserved end residues are part of each CDR3. The D gene is left open where the match is weak. The size of a clone is reported for some rows only, either as once, few or many, or as a class for expanded clones.

j_call d_call v_call clone_size cdr3_nt cdr3_aa
TRBJ1-6 - TRBV12-3/TRBV12-4 - TGTGCCAGCAGTTTTCTTAATTCACCCCTCCACTTT CASSFLNSPLHF
TRBJ1-1 - TRBV6-5 few TGTGCCAGCGGCCTAACAGAGAACACTGAAGCTTTCTTT CASGLTENTEAFF
TRBJ1-1 TRBD1 TRBV18 once TGTGCCAGCTCACCTCCAGGACAGGGGAACACTGAAGCTTTCTTT CASSPPGQGNTEAFF
TRBJ2-7 - TRBV27 - TGTGCCAGCAGTTCACTAGGGGGGGGATACTACGAGCAGTACTTC CASSSLGGGYYEQYF
TRBJ1-6 - TRBV19 - TGTGCCAGTAGTATAGAGGGGACTAGATCATCACCCCTCCACTTT CASSIEGTRSSPLHF
TRBJ1-1 - TRBV10-1 - TGCGCCAGCAGGTCAGCAGGGGCGAACACTGAAGCTTTCTTT CASRSAGANTEAFF
TRBJ2-7 TRBD2 TRBV19 - TGTGCCAGTAGTACCGGACTAGCGAGCTACGAGCAGTACTTC CASSTGLASYEQYF
TRBJ1-6 TRBD1 TRBV6-5 - TGTGCCAGCAGTTACCCCGGGACAGGGGGCTCACCCCTCCACTTT CASSYPGTGGSPLHF
TRBJ2-5 - TRBV5-5 - TGTGCCAGCAGCCCCCGCGGAACGAGCGAGACCCAGTACTTC CASSPRGTSETQYF
TRBJ2-7 TRBD1 TRBV5-1 - TGCGCCAGCAGCGCGGCCGGGACAGGGAGACACGAGCAGTACTTC CASSAAGTGRHEQYF
TRBJ2-2 - TRBV7-9 - TGTGCCAGCAGCCCCCCCAACAGGGCTCAAATCGGGTACACCGGGGAGCTGTTTTTT CASSPPNRAQIGYTGELFF
TRBJ2-7 - TRBV7-9 once TGTGCCAGCAGCCTTGAGCAGGGCTACGAGCAGTACTTC CASSLEQGYEQYF
TRBJ2-7 - TRBV6-5 - TGTGCCAGCAGTTACGGACAGATGGGATCCTACGAGCAGTACTTC CASSYGQMGSYEQYF
TRBJ2-2 TRBD1 TRBV19 - TGTGCCAGTAGTACCCAGGGGGCCGGCACCGGGGAGCTGTTTTTT CASSTQGAGTGELFF
TRBJ2-1 TRBD1 TRBV9 - TGTGCCAGCAGCGTTCATAGACAGGGCTACAATGAGCAGTTCTTC CASSVHRQGYNEQFF
TRBJ2-7 TRBD2 TRBV27 - TGTGCCAGCAGTATCGGGGGGGCCGCCTACGAGCAGTACTTC CASSIGGAAYEQYF